This T cell receptor beta chain is from a study of cytomegalovirus exposure and HLA in healthy donors. It was with 60 Vbeta and 13 Jbeta primers that the PCR ran. Here immunoSEQ multiplex PCR was the method, and the copy in TCRdb shows in-frame clones only, minus some. Of about 180,000 clones listed, about 73% are singletons. The study's findings and limits: Association with HLA alleles at 0.05 false discovery rate was found for 16,951 TCR beta sequences in a later analysis.

Only a few counts were recorded for this clone. Its antigen is undetermined. CDR1 and CDR2 from the germline V gene are SEHNR and FQNEAQ (reference sequence). The CDR3 totals 14 residues. V lost 5 bases and J lost 6, with 17 bases in between. The sample consisted of PBMCs. This receptor was taken from a woman aged 50 to 60 in good health and CMV-seropositive. The rearrangement joins TRBV7-9 to TRBJ2-7; a possible D gene is TRBD1 (6 bases). The DNA for the CDR3 is TGTGCCAGCAGCGTCAGGGGTGTTCAGGGCGAGCAGTACTTC. Translating it yields CASSVRGVQGEQYF. The entire variable domain, with the rest obtained from reference TRBV7-9 and TRBJ2-7, is as follows: DTGVSQNPRHKITKRGQNVTFRCDPISEHNRLYWYRQTLGQGPEFLTYFQNEAQLEKSRLLSDRFSAERPKGSFSTLEIQRTEQGDSAMYLCASSVRGVQGEQYFGPGTRLTVT.